The next 19 T cell receptor beta chains were all read from a single sample in a study of T cell clonality in common variable immunodeficiency. Sequencing was performed with immunoSEQ multiplex PCR; in TCRdb, only in-frame clones are kept and a portion is missing. The sample yields some 60,000 clones, without any singletons. Sequencing was done on a sample of peripheral blood mononuclear cells. The receptor set was obtained from a person aged 18 to 70 in good health.

This clone was counted ten times or more. The read is 3 residues too short to cover the CDR3 end, so that end is filled in from the germline J gene. The rearrangement joins TRBV20-1 to TRBJ1-6; D is possibly TRBD1 (6 bases). The length of the CDR3 is 15 residues. Germline V CDR1 and CDR2: DFQATT, SNEGSKA (reference sequence). With 4 bases removed from V and 7 bases from J, the gap between germline ends came to 17 bases. CDR3 in amino acids: CSAKSVPRGNSPLHF. The sequenced CDR3 bases are TGCAGTGCTAAGTCCGTACCCAGGGGAAATTCACCC.

This clone came up many times. Coverage ceases 3 residues before the CDR3 finishes, and the germline J gene fills in the end. The gene calls are TRBV20-1 and TRBJ1-2; the match to TRBD1 covers 12 bases. Per the germline V gene, CDR1 is DFQATT and CDR2 is SNEGSKA (reference sequence). The CDR3 has 20 residues. V lost 0 bases and J lost 0; bases outside the gene matches: 14. This CDR3 reads CSARDGTGGSSGLANYGYTF. The sequenced CDR3 bases are TGCAGTGCTAGAGATGGGACAGGGGGCTCAAGCGGATTAGCTAACTATGGC.

The table lists this clone with many counts. The CDR3 is cut off 3 residues early in the read; its end comes from the germline J gene. V usage is TRBV28 and J usage is TRBJ2-7, with 10 bases identical to TRBD2. The length of the CDR3 is 18 residues. The germline V gene encodes CDR1 MDHEN and CDR2 SYDVKM. V shed 4 bases and J 6 bases; nucleotides not matched to a gene: 18. CDR3 DNA, as far as it was read: TGTGCCAGCAGTTCACGACTAGCGGGCACCACGAGGCGCGGCGAG. This codes for CASSSRLAGTTRRGE. The whole CDR3 protein is CASSSRLAGTTRRGEQYF.

This clone was recorded at least ten times. The CDR3 end lies 3 residues beyond the end of the read and is filled in from the germline J gene. V and J are TRBV20-1 and TRBJ2-4, with D possibly matching TRBD1 (5 bases). V shed 0 bases and J shed 2 bases, with 17 bases lying between them. The CDR3 runs to 17 residues. CDR1 is DFQATT and CDR2 is SNEGSKA in the germline V gene (reference sequence). Partial CDR3 DNA: TGCAGTGCTAGAGAGAGGCTAGGGGTAGGGACCAAAAACATT. Protein product: CSARERLGVGTKNI. The full CDR3 is CSARERLGVGTKNIQYF.

In this sample, this clone turned up many times. Read coverage stops 3 residues before the CDR3 terminus; the germline J gene supplies the remainder. The rearrangement joins TRBV11-2 to TRBJ2-5; 7 nucleotides align to TRBD1. The CDR3 consists of 14 residues. Germline lookup yields CDR1 SGHAT and CDR2 FQNNGV. Germline trimming cut 5 bases from V and 5 bases from J; bases unmatched to any gene: 8. The CDR3: CASSQRGQRETQYF. Partial CDR3 DNA: TGTGCCAGCAGCCAGAGGGGGCAACGGGAGACC.

This clone was seen ten or more times. The read terminates 3 residues before the CDR3 end, so the remaining end is supplied by the germline J gene. The chain employs TRBV19 and TRBJ1-2; 7 bases match TRBD1. The germline CDR1 and CDR2 sequences are LNHDA and SQIVND (reference sequence). The length of the CDR3 is 13 residues. The CDR3 is CASSIPTGSGYTF. The part of the CDR3 DNA that was read is TGTGCCAGTAGTATTCCGACAGGGAGCGGC.

This clone was observed at least ten times. The DNA ends 3 residues before the CDR3 does, and the rest of the CDR3 is filled in from the germline J gene. The chain uses TRBV20-1 and TRBJ1-1; a weak D match, TRBD1 (6 bases). The CDR3 covers 16 residues. Germline V gene data show CDR1 as DFQATT and CDR2 as SNEGSKA (reference sequence). V was pared by 0 bases and J by 4 bases, with 18 bases between. The sequenced CDR3 bases are TGCAGTGCTAGAGATTGGGGCGGGGGCAGTAGCACTGAA. This sequence encodes CSARDWGGGSSTE. The entire CDR3 protein reads CSARDWGGGSSTEAFF.

In its sample, this clone was seen many times. The sequenced fragment ends 3 residues before the CDR3 boundary, so the rest is inferred from the germline J gene. The chain joins TRBV4-1 to TRBJ1-5; TRBD1 agrees at 8 bases. The CDR3 runs to 15 residues. Germline-derived CDR1 and CDR2 are MGHRA and YSYEKL. With V trimmed by 2 bases and J by 5 bases, 5 bases remained unmatched. The CDR3 bases that were read are TGCGCCAGCAGCCAACGGACAGGGTTGTATCAGCCC. Protein product: CASSQRTGLYQP. The complete CDR3 reads CASSQRTGLYQPQHF.

This clone was detected many times. The DNA ends 3 residues before the CDR3 does, and the rest of the CDR3 is filled in from the germline J gene. The chain employs TRBV18 and TRBJ1-3, with D perhaps TRBD1 (5 bases). The CDR3 is 15 amino acids. Trimming took 5 bases from V and 0 from J, leaving 11 bases between them. The germline V gene encodes CDR1 KGHSH and CDR2 LQKENI. The CDR3 here is CASSTSDSSGNTIYF. CDR3 DNA (partial): TGTGCCAGCTCAACCTCTGACAGCTCTGGAAACACC. The full variable domain, its missing parts supplied by reference TRBV18 and TRBJ1-3, is NAGVMQNPRHLVRRRGQEARLRCSPMKGHSHVYWYRQLPEEGLKFMVYLQKENIIDESGMPKERFSAEFPKEGPSILRIQQVVRGDSAAYFCASSTSDSSGNTIYFGEGSWLTVV.

In its sample, this clone was seen many times. The CDR3: CASSSGTADYNEQFF. The sequenced CDR3 bases are TGTGCCAGCAGCTCTGGGACAGCCGACTACAATGAG. The V call is TRBV7-9, the J call TRBJ2-1, with 7 bases lining up with TRBD1. Read sequence stops 3 residues before the CDR3 end, and the germline J gene provides the missing end. V was clipped by 4 bases and J by 3 bases; unmatched bases: 6. Germline lookup yields CDR1 SEHNR and CDR2 FQNEAQ (reference sequence). This CDR3 spans 15 amino acids.

For this clone: The sequence runs out 3 residues before the end of the CDR3; the remainder is reconstructed from the germline J gene. This sequence joins TRBV19 and TRBJ1-2; D is possibly TRBD1 (5 bases). Trimming cost V 8 bases and J 7 bases, with 11 bases left between them. Germline V gene lookup returns CDR1 LNHDA and CDR2 SQIVND (reference sequence). This CDR3 contains 11 residues. The part of the CDR3 DNA that was read is TGTGCCAGTGCTTGGAGGGGTGGC. Translating it yields CASAWRGG. The whole CDR3 protein reads CASAWRGGYTF.

This clone has at least ten counts. Read sequence stops 3 residues before the CDR3 end, and the germline J gene provides the missing end. V usage is TRBV20-1 and J usage is TRBJ2-1; 9 positions agree with TRBD2. The CDR3 has 15 amino acids. The V and J ends lost 0 bases and 4 bases, in that order; junction bases with no gene match: 4. Germline CDR1 and CDR2: DFQATT and SNEGSKA (reference sequence). CDR3 amino acids: CSARDRLAGYNEQFF. CDR3 DNA, as far as it was read: TGCAGTGCTAGAGATCGGCTAGCGGGGTACAATGAG.

This clone was seen at least ten times. The read comes to an end 3 residues before the CDR3 does, leaving the germline J gene to fill in the end. The V and J genes are TRBV29-1 and TRBJ1-5, with D tentatively TRBD1 (6 bases). The CDR3 runs 12 residues. The germline CDR1 and CDR2 sequences are SQVTM and ANQGSEA. Trimming took off 4 bases at V and 2 bases at J, with 6 bases between the two ends. CDR3 bases read: TGCAGCGTTGGGACAGGCAATCAGCCC. It is translated as CSVGTGNQP. The whole CDR3 is CSVGTGNQPQHF.

This clone has only a few counts. The junction departs from the called germline gene at one end, perhaps through a read error. From the germline J gene comes the end of the CDR3, since the read stops 3 residues before it. The same CDR3 is also encoded by other DNA sequences in this sample. The chain carries TRBV20-1 and TRBJ2-1; a weak D match, TRBD2 (5 bases). Germline assignment: CDR1 DFQATT and CDR2 SNEGSKA (reference sequence). This CDR3 has 14 residues. The CDR3 sequence is CSASRSGIANEQFF. Incomplete CDR3 DNA: TGCAGCGCTAGTCGCAGCGGAATTGCCAATGAG.

In its sample, this clone was seen many times. The read halts 3 residues ahead of the CDR3 end, with the missing end drawn from the germline J gene. V gene TRBV7-6 combines with J gene TRBJ2-1, with a weak D call TRBD2 (5 bases). The CDR3 is 15 amino acids. Germline V gene data show CDR1 as SGHVS and CDR2 as FNYEAQ. Trimming left V 5 bases short and J 2 bases short, with 13 bases between. Incomplete CDR3 DNA: TGTGCCAGCAGCAAGGCGGCGGGTCCCTACAATGAG. Its translation: CASSKAAGPYNE. The whole CDR3 protein is CASSKAAGPYNEQFF.

This clone was counted ten times or more. The read stops 3 residues short of the end of the CDR3; the missing end is completed from the germline J gene. The J gene is TRBJ2-2, the V gene TRBV5-1, with 10 bases fitting TRBD2. The CDR3 is 16 amino acids. The V segment lost 1 base and the J segment 7 bases; nucleotides outside the gene matches: 7. CDR1 is SGHRS, CDR2 YFSETQ, per germline. The covered CDR3 bases are TGCGCCAGCAGCTTGTCTAGCGGGAGTCTTGTCGGGGAG. Its translation is CASSLSSGSLVGE. The CDR3 in its entirety is CASSLSSGSLVGELFF.

This clone was found many times. The read gets to within 3 residues of the CDR3 end, and the germline J gene fills in the rest. This rearrangement joins TRBV13 to TRBJ2-1; 16 bases line up with TRBD2. Germline V gene data show CDR1 as PRHDT and CDR2 as FYEKMQ (reference sequence). The V segment lost 5 bases and the J segment 8 bases; nucleotides outside the gene matches: 6. This CDR3 has 16 residues. CDR3 DNA, as far as it was read: TGTGCCAGCAGCGCCGCCGGGACTAGCGGGAGGGATGAG. Translation: CASSAAGTSGRDE. The entire CDR3 reads CASSAAGTSGRDEQFF. Using reference TRBV13 and TRBJ2-1 for the parts outside the CDR3, the full variable domain is AAGVIQSPRHLIKEKRETATLKCYPIPRHDTVYWYQQGPGQDPQFLISFYEKMQSDKGSIPDRFSAQQFSDYHSELNMSSLELGDSALYFCASSAAGTSGRDEQFFGPGTRLTVL.

In this sample, this clone turned up many times. The observed sequence ends 3 residues before the CDR3 terminus, with the missing tail filled in from the germline J gene. This chain uses TRBV7-8 with TRBJ2-1; D is unresolved. The germline CDR1 and CDR2 sequences are SGHVS and FQNEAQ. The CDR3 covers 12 residues. V was pared by 3 bases and J by 3 bases, with 3 bases between. CDR3 bases read: TGTGCCAGCAGCTTCCTCTACAATGAG. Translation gives CASSFLYNE. The whole CDR3 sequence is CASSFLYNEQFF.

This clone was counted many times. The missing CDR3 end, 3 residues past where the read stops, is filled in from the germline J gene. This chain connects TRBV5-1 to TRBJ1-2, with D tentatively TRBD1 (5 bases). The V and J ends lost 0 bases and 1 base respectively, with 7 bases between them. CDR1 is SGHRS and CDR2 is YFSETQ in the germline V gene. The length of the CDR3 is 14 residues. This CDR3 reads CASSLAGVNYGYTF. Partial CDR3 DNA: TGCGCCAGCAGCTTGGCGGGGGTTAACTATGGC.